Shown below are 24 T cell receptor beta chains from a single sample sequenced in a study of cytomegalovirus exposure and HLA in healthy donors. Both 60 Vbeta primers and 13 Jbeta primers went into the PCR. The assay was immunoSEQ multiplex PCR, and TCRdb's table has in-frame clones only and misses some. The sample totals under 200,000 clones; its top ten clones hold less than 6.5%. Sequencing input: PBMCs. These receptors all come from a man aged 25-45 years in good health and CMV-seronegative.

This chain joins TRBV5-1 and TRBJ2-7; D may be TRBD2 (5 bases). V lost 0 bases and J lost 3, with 13 bases in between. The CDR3 consists of 15 residues. CDR1 SGHRS and CDR2 YFSETQ come from the germline V gene. CDR3 DNA: TGCGCCAGCAGCTTGGCCGAGGGTGGAGGCTACGAGCAGTACTTC. This encodes CASSLAEGGGYEQYF.

This rearrangement joins TRBV28 to TRBJ1-2; 7 bases align to TRBD1. Trimming took 6 bases from V and 0 from J; bases not matched to a gene: 10. CDR1 and CDR2 (germline): MDHEN, SYDVKM. This CDR3 is 16 amino acids long. CDR3 region: CASSSGSQGANYGYTF. CDR3 nucleotide sequence: TGTGCCAGCAGCTCGGGTTCCCAGGGGGCTAACTATGGCTACACCTTC.

In DNA, the CDR3 is TGTGCCAGCGCTACATCCGGGGATCAGCCCCAGCATTTT. It translates to CASATSGDQPQHF. The genes are TRBV6-1 and TRBJ1-5; no clear D gene. Trimming took off 8 bases at V and 5 bases at J, with 13 bases between the two ends. The CDR3 runs to 13 residues. Germline V gene sequence: CDR1 MNHNS, CDR2 SASEGT.

The V and J genes are TRBV27 and TRBJ1-2, with D tentatively TRBD1 (6 bases). The V and J ends lost 5 bases and 4 bases respectively, with 14 bases between them. The germline V gene encodes CDR1 MNHEY and CDR2 SMNVEV (reference sequence). The CDR3 has 14 amino acids. CDR3 residues: CASSDGGPGYGYTF. Here the CDR3 DNA reads TGTGCCAGCAGTGACGGGGGGCCTGGCTATGGCTACACCTTC.

The V call is TRBV11-3, the J call TRBJ1-4; 9 nucleotides line up with TRBD1. CDR1 is SGHNT, CDR2 YENEEA, per germline. The CDR3 sequence is 14 residues long. Trimming took 5 bases from V and 8 from J; bases not matched to a gene: 6. This CDR3 reads CASSRDRVGEKLFF. CDR3 DNA: TGTGCCAGCAGCCGGGACAGGGTCGGCGAAAAACTGTTTTTT.

The chain has TRBV7-2 and TRBJ1-1; 8 bases align to TRBD1. The CDR3 is 15 residues long. Germline V lookup: CDR1 SGHTA, CDR2 FQGNSA. V lost 5 bases to trimming and J lost 1 base; unmatched junction nucleotides: 6. The DNA of the CDR3 is TGTGCCAGCAGCAATCAGGGGGCGCGGAACACTGAAGCTTTCTTT. Protein sequence: CASSNQGARNTEAFF.

This rearrangement joins TRBV19 to TRBJ1-1, with a possible D match to TRBD1 (6 bases). Trimming removed 4 bases at V and 1 base at J, with 10 bases between. The CDR3 length is 14 residues. Germline V gives CDR1 LNHDA, CDR2 SQIVND (reference sequence). The CDR3 is CASSTTQGNTEAFF. The CDR3 bases are TGTGCCAGTAGTACAACACAGGGGAACACTGAAGCTTTCTTT.

The V gene is TRBV28, the J gene TRBJ2-3; weak D call: TRBD2 (6 bases). V was cut by 4 bases and J by 1 base, with 18 bases left in between. CDR3 length: 17 amino acids. Germline V gene data show CDR1 as MDHEN and CDR2 as SYDVKM. The CDR3 coding sequence is TGTGCCAGCAGTTCCCCCCTTCAGGAGGGAGGCACAGATACGCAGTATTTT. Translated: CASSSPLQEGGTDTQYF.

Remarks on this clone: Other nucleotide sequences in the sample specify the same CDR3. This sequence joins TRBV18 and TRBJ1-5; D not certain. Germline V CDR1 and CDR2: KGHSH, LQKENI. The V and J ends lost 0 bases and 0 bases respectively, with 3 bases between them. The CDR3 runs to 14 residues. The CDR3 loop is CASSPPSSNQPQHF. The CDR3 DNA is TGTGCCAGCTCACCACCCAGTAGCAATCAGCCCCAGCATTTT.

J is TRBJ2-7 and V is TRBV7-2; 7 positions agree with TRBD1. Trimming removed 4 bases from V and 3 bases from J; junction bases left unmatched: 6. Germline V lookup: CDR1 SGHTA, CDR2 FQGNSA. The CDR3 runs to 14 residues. In nucleotides, the CDR3 is TGTGCCAGCAGCTCATGGACAGGACTCTACGAGCAGTACTTC. This codes for CASSSWTGLYEQYF.

The gene calls are TRBV30 and TRBJ2-7; D gene uncertain. The V gene's germline CDR1 is GTSNPN and CDR2 SVGIG (reference sequence). The V gene lost 5 bases and the J gene lost 0 bases, with 11 bases spanning the gap. This CDR3 contains 13 residues. The CDR3 loop is CAWGPQSSYEQYF. The CDR3 DNA reads TGTGCCTGGGGCCCACAGAGCTCCTACGAGCAGTACTTC.

V and J are TRBV9 and TRBJ2-3; tentative D call: TRBD2 (5 bases). Looked up from germline, CDR1 is SGDLS and CDR2 is YYNGEE. This CDR3 contains 18 residues. Deletions cut 0 bases from V and 4 bases from J, with 21 bases between. CDR3 nucleotides: TGTGCCAGCAGCGTAGAACGGACTCACTTCGCCTCCGCAGATACGCAGTATTTT. This encodes CASSVERTHFASADTQYF. Combining the CDR3 with reference TRBV9 and TRBJ2-3 gives the whole variable domain DSGVTQTPKHLITATGQRVTLRCSPRSGDLSVYWYQQSLDQGLQFLIQYYNGEERAKGNILERFSAQQFPDLHSELNLSSLELGDSALYFCASSVERTHFASADTQYFGPGTRLTVL.

The V call is TRBV15, the J call TRBJ1-4; weak D call: TRBD1 (5 bases). The CDR3 totals 18 residues. The germline V and J ends were trimmed by 0 bases and 0 bases, with 14 bases remaining between them. Germline V gives CDR1 LNHNV, CDR2 YYDKDF (reference sequence). The CDR3 sequence is CATSRDQGGAATNEKLFF. In nucleotides, the CDR3 is TGTGCCACCAGCAGAGATCAGGGAGGGGCTGCAACTAATGAAAAACTGTTTTTT. The complete variable domain, with remaining parts taken from reference TRBV15 and TRBJ1-4, reads DAMVIQNPRYQVTQFGKPVTLSCSQTLNHNVMYWYQQKSSQAPKLLFHYYDKDFNNEADTPDNFQSRRPNTSFCFLDIRSPGLGDTAMYLCATSRDQGGAATNEKLFFGSGTQLSVL.

This sequence joins TRBV5-1 and TRBJ2-3; 10 bases align to TRBD2. Per the germline V gene, CDR1 is SGHRS and CDR2 is YFSETQ. The CDR3 contains 17 residues. J was trimmed by 1 base and V by 4 bases; bases with no gene match: 9. Here the CDR3 reads CASSAGTGTSGTDTQYF. In DNA form, the CDR3 reads TGCGCCAGCAGCGCCGGGACCGGGACTAGCGGCACAGATACGCAGTATTTT.

This chain uses TRBV10-1 with TRBJ2-7; 12 bases line up with TRBD2. Germline values: CDR1 WNHNN, CDR2 SYGVQD (reference sequence). The V segment lost 6 bases and the J segment 4 bases; nucleotides outside the gene matches: 7. CDR3 length: 15 residues. The chain's CDR3 is CASRKTSGGPYEQYF. The DNA of the CDR3 is TGCGCCAGCAGGAAGACTAGCGGGGGACCTTACGAGCAGTACTTC.

The chain recombines TRBV5-1 with TRBJ2-7; 7 bases map to TRBD2. Germline lookup yields CDR1 SGHRS and CDR2 YFSETQ. V was pared by 5 bases and J by 6 bases, with 11 bases of the junction left unmatched. The CDR3 has 14 residues. DNA for the CDR3: TGCGCCAGCAGTCAGACTAGCTCTGGGGGCGAGCAGTACTTC. Translating it yields CASSQTSSGGEQYF.

V is TRBV5-1 and J is TRBJ2-2, with D perhaps TRBD1 (5 bases). The germline gives CDR1 SGHRS, CDR2 YFSETQ. V lost 3 bases and J lost 3, with 9 bases in between. The CDR3 loop spans 14 amino acids. The CDR3 loop is CASSYQTDTGELFF. The DNA of the CDR3 is TGCGCCAGCAGCTACCAGACAGACACCGGGGAGCTGTTTTTT.

This chain links TRBV11-3 with TRBJ2-7, with D possibly being TRBD1 (6 bases). The V end was cut by 5 bases, the J end by 2 bases, with 16 bases between. This CDR3 is 15 amino acids long. CDR1 and CDR2 from the germline V gene are SGHNT and YENEEA. The CDR3, as DNA: TGTGCCAGCAGCCAGCGTGGGGACACAACCTACGAGCAGTACTTC. It is translated as CASSQRGDTTYEQYF.

The chain employs TRBV7-2 and TRBJ1-6; no clear D. This CDR3 has 14 amino acids. Trimming removed 0 bases from V and 8 bases from J, with 8 bases in between. The germline gives CDR1 SGHTA, CDR2 FQGNSA. CDR3 DNA sequence: TGTGCCAGCAGCTTAGCTCTGCCGGATTCACCCCTCCACTTT. This translates into CASSLALPDSPLHF.

J is TRBJ1-5 and V is TRBV30, with 9 bases aligning to TRBD1. V lost 2 bases, J lost 4 bases, and 3 bases stayed unmatched. Germline CDR1 reads GTSNPN; CDR2 reads SVGIG (reference sequence). The CDR3 loop spans 14 amino acids. CDR3 nucleotide sequence: TGTGCCTGGAGTCCCGGGACAGGGAATCAGCCCCAGCATTTT. Residues: CAWSPGTGNQPQHF.

The CDR3 DNA reads as TGTGCCAGCAGTGAAGCCTGGGTCCCATCAGGGGGCGAGCAGTACTTC. Amino acids: CASSEAWVPSGGEQYF. The chain links TRBV2 to TRBJ2-7; 7 nucleotides agree with TRBD1. Per the germline V gene, CDR1 is SNHLY and CDR2 is FYNNEI. V trimming: 0 bases; J trimming: 6 bases; junction bases outside the gene matches: 11. This CDR3 comprises 16 residues.

The V and J genes are TRBV5-5 and TRBJ2-1; maybe TRBD1 (6 bases). Germline CDR1 SGHKS, CDR2 YYEKEE (reference sequence). This CDR3 region has 16 residues. Trimming pared 9 bases from V and 3 bases from J, leaving 22 bases between. CDR3 DNA: TGTGCCACCCTCAGGGTTAGGACAGCTAACTACAATGAGCAGTTCTTC. Protein: CATLRVRTANYNEQFF. Looking up the rest from reference TRBV5-5 and TRBJ2-1 gives the full variable domain: DAGVTQSPTHLIKTRGQQVTLRCSPISGHKSVSWYQQVLGQGPQFIFQYYEKEERGRGNFPDRFSARQFPNYSSELNVNALLLGDSALYLCATLRVRTANYNEQFFGPGTRLTVL.

CDR3 region: CASSLEAGGPRNEQFF. The CDR3 DNA is TGCGCCAGCAGCTTGGAGGCGGGGGGGCCTAGGAATGAGCAGTTCTTC. The chain couples TRBV5-1 to TRBJ2-1; 9 bases line up with TRBD2. Germline V gene sequence: CDR1 SGHRS, CDR2 YFSETQ. V lost 0 bases to trimming and J lost 7 bases; unmatched junction nucleotides: 8. The CDR3 consists of 16 residues.

This CDR3 reads CASSYGLAGIIDTQYF. The CDR3 region has the DNA TGTGCCAGCAGTTACGGGCTAGCGGGGATTATAGATACGCAGTATTTT. The J gene is TRBJ2-3, the V gene TRBV6-5; 9 bases fit TRBD2. The CDR3 is made up of 16 amino acids. The germline V gene has CDR1 MNHEY and CDR2 SVGAGI. V lost 2 bases, J lost 5 bases, and 8 bases stayed unmatched.